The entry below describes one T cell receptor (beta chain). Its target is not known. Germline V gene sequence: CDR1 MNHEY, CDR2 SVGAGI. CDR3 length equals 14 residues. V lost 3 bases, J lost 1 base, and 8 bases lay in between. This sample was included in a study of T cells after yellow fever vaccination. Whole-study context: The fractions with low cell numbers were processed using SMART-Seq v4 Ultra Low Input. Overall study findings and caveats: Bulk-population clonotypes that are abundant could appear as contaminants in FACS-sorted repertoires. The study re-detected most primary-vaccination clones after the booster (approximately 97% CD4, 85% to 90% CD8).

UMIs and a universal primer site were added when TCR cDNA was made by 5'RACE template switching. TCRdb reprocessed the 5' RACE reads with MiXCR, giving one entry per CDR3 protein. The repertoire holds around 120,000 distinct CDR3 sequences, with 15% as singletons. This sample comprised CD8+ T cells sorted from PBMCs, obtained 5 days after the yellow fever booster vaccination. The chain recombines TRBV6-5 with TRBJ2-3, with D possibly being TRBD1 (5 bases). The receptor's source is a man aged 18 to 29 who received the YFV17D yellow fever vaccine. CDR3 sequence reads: CASSYGAGTDTQYF. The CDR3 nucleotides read TGTGCCAGCAGTTATGGGGCGGGCACAGATACGCAGTATTTT.